A single sample is the source of the 9 T cell receptor beta chains below, sequenced in a study of vaccination and CD4 T cells after COVID-19. Specified treatment: roughly 11-day PBMC culture with coronavirus spike peptide pools or control peptides (ViraFEST assay). Oncomine TCR Beta short-read sequencing was applied to DNA from cultured CD4+ T cells. TCRdb re-called the PCR reads through MiXCR, storing one row per CDR3 protein. The sample has approximately 7,400 distinct CDR3 sequences, approximately 74% seen once; the top ten hold around 14%. Their antigen targets remain unknown. The specimen sequenced was CD4+ T cells from blood, cultured in vitro. These receptors all stem from a human donor who had recovered from COVID-19.

This clonotype has a handful of counts. The rearrangement uses TRBV7-2 and TRBJ2-5; D gene ambiguous. Germline CDR1 is SGHTA and CDR2 is FQGNSA. V was pared by 0 bases and J by 5 bases, with 10 bases between. CDR3 length equals 14 residues. CDR3 region: CASSLAAPRETQYF. The CDR3, as DNA: TGTGCCAGCAGCTTAGCGGCGCCGAGGGAGACCCAGTACTTC.

The chain has TRBV28 and TRBJ2-7, with D hard to call. There are 15 residues in the CDR3. With 4 bases removed from V and 3 bases from J, the gap between germline ends came to 16 bases. Germline loops: CDR1 MDHEN, CDR2 SYDVKM. In DNA, the CDR3 is TGTGCCAGCAGTTCTCCTAGTACCGCAGACTACGAGCAGTACTTC. It yields the protein CASSSPSTADYEQYF.

V is TRBV7-2 and J is TRBJ2-2; D is ambiguous. The V end was cut by 5 bases, the J end by 13 bases, with 11 bases between. Germline CDR1 SGHTA, CDR2 FQGNSA. The CDR3 has 11 amino acids. The CDR3, as DNA: TGTGCCAGCAGCCCCAGGAGAGTGCTGTTTTTT. Its translation: CASSPRRVLFF.

Written as DNA, the CDR3 is TGCAGTGCTAGGGGGGGTTATGGCTACACCTTC. Encoded protein: CSARGGYGYTF. The chain employs TRBV20-1 and TRBJ1-2; a weak D match, TRBD1 (5 bases). The CDR3 extends over 11 amino acids. Trimming took off 3 bases at V and 5 bases at J, with 7 bases between the two ends. Germline CDR1 DFQATT, CDR2 SNEGSKA (reference sequence).

The gene calls are TRBV27 and TRBJ2-7, with 8 bases identical to TRBD1. CDR3 length: 15 residues. Germline loops: CDR1 MNHEY, CDR2 SMNVEV (reference sequence). With V trimmed by 3 bases and J by 7 bases, 11 bases remained unmatched. DNA of the CDR3: TGTGCCAGCAGTTTCACCGGGACAGGTCTGGGTGAGCAGTACTTC. Amino acids: CASSFTGTGLGEQYF.

This clonotype is large in the sample. This sequence joins TRBV7-2 and TRBJ2-2, with D tentatively TRBD2 (5 bases). V was clipped by 6 bases and J by 0 bases, with 20 bases between them. There are 18 residues in the CDR3. Per germline, CDR1 SGHTA and CDR2 FQGNSA. The CDR3 loop is CASSPRIKRRSNTGELFF. The CDR3 DNA reads TGTGCCAGCAGTCCTCGAATCAAGCGGAGATCGAACACCGGGGAGCTGTTTTTT.

The V gene is TRBV7-3, the J gene TRBJ2-5, with TRBD2 identical over 8 bases. This CDR3 region has 16 residues. Trimming removed 5 bases from V and 5 bases from J; junction bases left unmatched: 13. Germline V lookup: CDR1 SGHTA, CDR2 FQGTGA. The CDR3 nucleotides read TGTGCCAGCAGCCCGTTCGGGACTAGGGTTCCGGAGACCCAGTACTTC. Amino acids: CASSPFGTRVPETQYF.

In this sample, this clonotype turned up once. The CDR3 DNA reads TGTGCCAGCAGCACCCGACTAGCGGGAGGCTACGAGCAGTACTTC. It encodes CASSTRLAGGYEQYF. The chain carries TRBV11-2 and TRBJ2-7, with 13 nucleotides matching TRBD2. The germline V gene encodes CDR1 SGHAT and CDR2 FQNNGV. This CDR3 is built from 15 residues. Trimming removed 5 bases from V and 3 bases from J; junction bases left unmatched: 4.

J is TRBJ2-7 and V is TRBV7-2; tentatively, D is TRBD1 (6 bases). The CDR3 consists of 15 residues. Per the germline V gene, CDR1 is SGHTA and CDR2 is FQGNSA. The V gene lost 7 bases and the J gene lost 3 bases, with 19 bases spanning the gap. This chain's CDR3 is CASTTSGTTLYEQYF. In DNA, the CDR3 is TGTGCCAGCACCACCTCCGGGACAACGCTCTACGAGCAGTACTTC.